These 30 T cell receptor beta chains were sequenced from one sample in a study of glioma-infiltrating T cells. Using RNA template, CDR3s of TCR alpha and beta were amplified with iRepertoire arm-PCR. MiXCR, run by TCRdb on the multiplex PCR reads, gives a single entry per CDR3 protein. The repertoire holds fewer than 200,000 distinct CDR3 sequences, with under 55% as singletons. The sample was glioma tissue, nonneoplastic brain tissue, or PBMCs (not recorded which). These receptors were obtained from a human donor with low-grade glioma or glioblastoma, undergoing nonglioma brain surgery, or in good health (not recorded which).

With regard to this clonotype: A read error may be the cause here, since a much bigger clone is one base away. The chain is built from TRBV19 and TRBJ2-1; D is unclear. CDR1 LNHDA and CDR2 SQIVND come from the germline V gene (reference sequence). Deletions cut 4 bases from V and 8 bases from J, with 15 bases between. The CDR3 loop spans 14 amino acids. The CDR3 region has the DNA TGTGCCAGTAGTAACCCGGGCCGCACGGATGAGCAGTTCTTC. Its translation is CASSNPGRTDEQFF.

The sample holds many counts of this clonotype. This chain joins TRBV14 and TRBJ1-1; D is ambiguous. Trimming took 0 bases from V and 0 from J, leaving 14 bases between them. Germline CDR1 SGHDN, CDR2 FVKESK. The CDR3 has 17 amino acids. Here the CDR3 DNA reads TGTGCCAGCAGCCAAGATTGGTTGTACAAAATGAACACTGAAGCTTTCTTT. Its translation is CASSQDWLYKMNTEAFF.

This clonotype was seen at least ten times. This rearrangement joins TRBV28 to TRBJ2-1; 10 bases agree with TRBD1. Germline V gene data show CDR1 as MDHEN and CDR2 as SYDVKM. This CDR3 has 15 residues. With V trimmed by 6 bases and J by 2 bases, 4 bases remained unmatched. CDR3 amino acids: CASRGQGSTYNEQFF. CDR3 DNA sequence: TGTGCCAGCAGGGGACAGGGGTCAACCTACAATGAGCAGTTCTTC.

This clonotype was picked up many times. This chain uses TRBV20-1 with TRBJ2-7; TRBD1 aligns across 8 bases. Germline V lookup: CDR1 DFQATT, CDR2 SNEGSKA (reference sequence). The V segment lost 3 bases and the J segment 2 bases; nucleotides outside the gene matches: 3. The CDR3 contains 13 residues. CDR3: CSASNRGTYEQYF. The CDR3 bases are TGCAGTGCTAGTAACAGGGGGACCTACGAGCAGTACTTC.

This clonotype was found a few times. This chain links TRBV2 with TRBJ2-5; 7 nucleotides agree with TRBD1. With V trimmed by 6 bases and J by 4 bases, 5 bases remained unmatched. The CDR3 has 13 residues. The germline V gene encodes CDR1 SNHLY and CDR2 FYNNEI. CDR3: CASRGDRRETQYF. The CDR3 region has the DNA TGTGCCAGCAGGGGGGACAGAAGAGAGACCCAGTACTTC.

The rearrangement uses TRBV4-1 and TRBJ1-2, with D perhaps TRBD1 (6 bases). V dropped 1 base and J dropped 8 bases, with 14 bases sitting between them. Germline values: CDR1 MGHRA, CDR2 YSYEKL. The CDR3 extends over 14 amino acids. Here the CDR3 DNA reads TGCGCCAGCAGCCAAGTACGGGGGCGCGGAGGCTACACCTTC. Amino acid sequence: CASSQVRGRGGYTF.

A word on this clonotype: This may be a read error: a much more frequent sequence differs by one nucleotide. V gene TRBV10-3 combines with J gene TRBJ1-1; 7 positions match TRBD1. Germline V gene data show CDR1 as ENHRY and CDR2 as SYGVKD. The CDR3 is 15 residues long. The CDR3 DNA reads TGTGGCATCAGGGGGGGGGGCTGGTTGAACACTGAAGCTTTCTTT. This encodes CGIRGGGWLNTEAFF.

About this clonotype itself: A clone one base away is much larger, so this may be a read error. This chain uses TRBV20-1 with TRBJ2-7, with D unresolved. Trimming took off 4 bases at V and 6 bases at J, with 19 bases between the two ends. Germline CDR1 and CDR2: DFQATT and SNEGSKA (reference sequence). The CDR3 runs 14 residues. The CDR3 DNA is TGCAGTGCTATAGATCTCCAGACCCTACGCGAGCAGTACTTC. Protein product: CSAIDLQTLREQYF.

To note about this clonotype: Relative to the germline gene, one junction end is altered; a read error may explain this. The genes are TRBV19 and TRBJ1-5; 7 nucleotides agree with TRBD1. The CDR3 is 15 residues long. CDR1 is LNHDA and CDR2 is SQIVND in the germline V gene (reference sequence). The CDR3 nucleotides read TGTGCCAGTAGTATTGGAACAGGGGTGAATCAGCCCCAGAATTTT. Residues: CASSIGTGVNQPQNF.

To note about this clonotype: This could be a read error, since a much larger clone is one nucleotide away. V and J are TRBV6-6 and TRBJ2-5; TRBD1 matches at 7 bases. This CDR3 is 14 amino acids long. Germline-derived CDR1 and CDR2 are MNHNY and SVGAGI (reference sequence). CDR3 loop: CVSSGDRAVETQYF. CDR3 DNA sequence: TGTGTCAGCAGCGGAGACAGGGCTGTAGAGACCCAGTACTTC.

This clonotype was observed at least ten times. V and J are TRBV2 and TRBJ2-1; 7 nucleotides line up with TRBD2. V dropped 4 bases and J dropped 7; count of bases not matched to a gene: 7. Germline V gene lookup returns CDR1 SNHLY and CDR2 FYNNEI. The CDR3 is 14 amino acids. The CDR3 DNA reads as TGTGCCAGCAGTGCGGGAGGTGCGGGAAATGAGCAGTTCTTC. Translation: CASSAGGAGNEQFF.

This clonotype has just a few counts. V usage is TRBV29-1 and J usage is TRBJ1-3; TRBD1 is a possible D gene (6 bases). The V end was cut by 6 bases, the J end by 4 bases, with 16 bases between. This CDR3 spans 14 amino acids. Germline CDR1 and CDR2: SQVTM and ANQGSEA. CDR3 loop: CSVDTGSPGNTIYF. The DNA for the CDR3 is TGCAGCGTAGACACAGGGTCTCCGGGAAACACCATATATTTT. Filled out from reference TRBV29-1 and TRBJ1-3, the complete variable domain reads SAVISQKPSRDICQRGTSLTIQCQVDSQVTMMFWYRQQPGQSLTLIATANQGSEATYESGFVIDKFPISRPNLTFSTLTVSNMSPEDSSIYLCSVDTGSPGNTIYFGEGSWLTVV.

This clonotype was seen more than once but under ten times. The gene calls are TRBV4-2 and TRBJ2-1, with 10 bases that match TRBD1. CDR1 and CDR2 from the germline V gene are LGHNA and YNFKEQ. V lost 1 base and J lost 3; bases outside the gene matches: 6. The CDR3 loop spans 17 amino acids. The CDR3 reads CASSQAATGGYYNEQFF. CDR3 nucleotides: TGTGCCAGCAGCCAAGCGGCGACAGGGGGCTACTACAATGAGCAGTTCTTC.

In the case of this clonotype: A read error is possible here, since a much larger clone lies one base away. The V gene is TRBV20-1, the J gene TRBJ2-3, with 12 bases matching TRBD2. Trimming took 7 bases from V and 0 from J; bases not matched to a gene: 5. Germline values: CDR1 DFQATT, CDR2 SNEGSKA (reference sequence). The CDR3 has 15 amino acids. The CDR3 region is CSVGGTSGSTDTQYF. The CDR3 DNA reads as TGCAGTGTTGGAGGGACTAGCGGGAGCACAGATACGCAGTATTTT.

The chain is built from TRBV3-1 and TRBJ2-7, with 14 bases lining up with TRBD2. This CDR3 is 16 amino acids long. Germline CDR1 LGHDT, CDR2 YNNKEL (reference sequence). Germline trimming cut 6 bases from V and 3 bases from J; bases unmatched to any gene: 7. CDR3 amino acids: CASRTGTSGSVYEQYF. CDR3 nucleotide sequence: TGTGCCAGCAGGACTGGGACTAGCGGGAGTGTCTACGAGCAGTACTTC.

This sequence joins TRBV3-1 and TRBJ2-1; the D gene is possibly TRBD1 (6 bases). V was pared by 4 bases and J by 9 bases, with 19 bases between. The CDR3 consists of 15 residues. Germline CDR1 reads LGHDT; CDR2 reads YNNKEL (reference sequence). The CDR3, as DNA: TGTGCCAGCAGCCGGGGGCGGGTTGGCCCGGTTGAGCAGTTCTTC. Protein sequence: CASSRGRVGPVEQFF.

Details on this clonotype: A clone one base away is much larger, so this may be a read error. The gene calls are TRBV2 and TRBJ2-1, with D unresolved. This CDR3 is built from 12 residues. Germline CDR1 SNHLY, CDR2 FYNNEI. CDR3 sequence reads: CASSPRGNEQLF. Here the CDR3 DNA reads TGTGCCAGCAGCCCGCGAGGCAATGAGCAGCTCTTC. Variable domain in full (rest from reference TRBV2 and TRBJ2-1): EPEVTQTPSHQVTQMGQEVILRCVPISNHLYFYWYRQILGQKVEFLVSFYNNEISEKSEIFDDQFSVERPDGSNFTLKIRSTKLEDSAMYFCASSPRGNEQLFGPGTRLTVL.

This chain links TRBV6-1 with TRBJ2-1; D possibly corresponds to TRBD2 (5 bases). The CDR3 has 11 amino acids. With 5 bases removed from V and 7 bases from J, the gap between germline ends came to 6 bases. Germline-derived CDR1 and CDR2 are MNHNS and SASEGT. The CDR3 loop reads CASSRRNEQFF. Here the CDR3 DNA reads TGTGCCAGCAGTAGGAGGAATGAGCAGTTCTTC.

This clonotype has a count of ten or more. This chain uses TRBV25-1 with TRBJ2-7; D is unresolved. Trimming left V 1 base short and J 3 bases short, with 10 bases between. Germline loops: CDR1 MGHDK, CDR2 SYGVNS. This CDR3 has 14 residues. CDR3 in amino acids: CASSESGRVYEQYF. CDR3 nucleotides: TGTGCCAGCAGTGAATCCGGGCGAGTCTACGAGCAGTACTTC.

The chain links TRBV9 to TRBJ2-1; possible D gene TRBD2, 6 bases. Germline CDR1 SGDLS, CDR2 YYNGEE. This CDR3 has 15 amino acids. V shed 4 bases and J shed 3 bases, with 14 bases lying between them. The CDR3 sequence is CASSPGLQDYNEQFF. CDR3 nucleotides: TGTGCCAGCAGCCCGGGACTTCAGGACTACAATGAGCAGTTCTTC.

About this clonotype itself: This may be a read error, as it is one base from a much larger clone. The J gene is TRBJ2-1, the V gene TRBV28, with 7 bases lining up with TRBD1. Germline V gene data show CDR1 as MDHEN and CDR2 as SYDVKM. This CDR3 spans 16 amino acids. Trimming cost V 5 bases and J 4 bases; bases outside gene matches: 11. The CDR3 here is CASSPHVGQRYNEQFF. Here the CDR3 DNA reads TGTGCCAGCAGTCCCCATGTGGGACAGAGATACAATGAGCAGTTCTTC.

A remark on this clonotype: At one end the junction does not follow the germline gene, possibly because of a read error. The V and J genes are TRBV28 and TRBJ1-2, with D possibly being TRBD1 (5 bases). This CDR3 region has 14 residues. The germline CDR1 and CDR2 sequences are MDHEN and SYDVKM. CDR3 nucleotides: TGTGCCAGCAGTTTGAGTGACAGCAACTATTGCTACACCTTC. Translated, it gives CASSLSDSNYCYTF.

Worth noting for this clonotype: This may come from a read error, since a much larger clone is one base off. The chain recombines TRBV2 with TRBJ2-5, with D tentatively TRBD2 (6 bases). The CDR3 runs 16 residues. Germline V gene lookup returns CDR1 SNHLY and CDR2 FYNNEI. Trimming cost V 6 bases and J 4 bases, with 21 bases left between them. The CDR3 DNA follows: TGTGCCAGCAGGACCGTCATGGGGGGAGTGGGAGAGACCCAGTACTTC. It yields the protein CASRTVMGGVGETQYF.

This clonotype appeared a few times. V usage is TRBV3-1 and J usage is TRBJ2-7, with TRBD1 matching over 7 bases. Germline CDR1 is LGHDT and CDR2 is YNNKEL (reference sequence). The ends lost 4 bases at V and 5 bases at J; junction bases unmatched: 11. The CDR3 runs to 15 residues. CDR3 bases: TGTGCCAGCAGCCCCAGACAGGGAAGTATAAACGAGCAGTACTTC. The encoded protein is CASSPRQGSINEQYF.

Notes on this clonotype: A much larger clone is a single base away; this may be a read error. This chain links TRBV2 with TRBJ1-2; TRBD1 might be the D (5 bases). Germline CDR1 reads SNHLY; CDR2 reads FYNNEI. This CDR3 has 13 residues. CDR3 nucleotide sequence: TGTGCCAGCATGGGTCGGCAGGGTGATGGCCACACCTTC. Translation gives CASMGRQGDGHTF.

On this clonotype itself: Given a much more abundant clone one base away, this may be a read error. This chain connects TRBV2 to TRBJ1-5; D not resolved. This CDR3 is 15 amino acids long. V dropped 7 bases and J dropped 4 bases, with 17 bases sitting between them. Germline V gene lookup returns CDR1 SNHLY and CDR2 FYNNEI. The CDR3 nucleotides read TGTGCCAGCATGAAGGAAAGTGGGATGAATCAGCCCCAGCATTTT. It encodes CASMKESGMNQPQHF.

This clonotype showed up just a few times. The rearrangement uses TRBV4-1 and TRBJ1-1; D is undetermined. CDR1 and CDR2 (germline): MGHRA, YSYEKL. Trimming shortened V by 1 base and J by 0 bases, and 6 bases separated the two germline ends. CDR3 length: 14 residues. CDR3 amino acids: CASSQGAVNTEAFF. The CDR3 DNA is TGCGCCAGCAGCCAAGGGGCGGTGAACACTGAAGCTTTCTTT.

The DNA for the CDR3 is TGCAGCGCCCGTGTAGCCGGGCAGTGTGAGACCCAGTTCTTC. It yields the protein CSARVAGQCETQFF. This chain joins TRBV29-1 and TRBJ2-5; D unresolved. The DNA end lines up better with TRBJ2-1; the J call may be wrong. The CDR3 loop spans 14 amino acids. The germline gives CDR1 SQVTM, CDR2 ANQGSEA.

The chain combines TRBV6-1 with TRBJ2-7; the D gene is possibly TRBD1 (5 bases). Trimming removed 5 bases at V and 3 bases at J, with 11 bases between. This CDR3 contains 13 residues. Germline V gene lookup returns CDR1 MNHNS and CDR2 SASEGT. The CDR3, as DNA: TGTGCCAGCAGTATAGGGGTCGGCTACGAGCAGTACTTC. It codes for CASSIGVGYEQYF.

This clonotype was counted ten times or more. The rearrangement joins TRBV2 to TRBJ1-5; TRBD1 matches at 9 bases. This CDR3 is built from 14 residues. Germline loops: CDR1 SNHLY, CDR2 FYNNEI. The V and J ends lost 6 bases and 5 bases, in that order; junction bases with no gene match: 5. Here the CDR3 reads CASRGTGSYQPQHF. CDR3 DNA: TGTGCCAGCAGAGGGACAGGGTCCTATCAGCCCCAGCATTTT.